Described below is a single T cell receptor (beta chain) sequence and its context. The antigen is not known. The data were taken from a study of T cell repertoires in cytomegalovirus infection. Study-wide context: Shared public TCR beta signatures pointed to both CMV infection and a matching HLA type.

Trimming cost V 1 base and J 3 bases, with 10 bases left between them. Looked up from germline, CDR1 is DFQATT and CDR2 is SNEGSKA (reference sequence). The CDR3 is 13 amino acids. Study conclusions and caveats: Cumulative frequency (of public TCR beta family members) identified carriers of CMV plus the relevant HLA. HLA-C-restricted TCR beta clonotypes specific for CMV led the ex vivo response.

TCRdb redid the calling of the reads with MiXCR, one entry per CDR3 protein. This table has hundreds of thousands of distinct CDR3 sequences, about a sixth appearing once. The sample taken for sequencing was PBMCs. The clonotype was recovered from a human donor in good health (CMV status not recorded). Some clones in this sample may be carry-over from other donors' samples. J is TRBJ2-7 and V is TRBV20-1; D is ambiguous. The CDR3 coding sequence is TGCAGTGCTAGAGCTGGTCCGTTCTACGAGCAGTACTTC. It translates to CSARAGPFYEQYF.